These 12 T cell receptor beta chains originate from one sample sequenced in a study of cytomegalovirus exposure and HLA in healthy donors. PCR amplification relied on 60 Vbeta primers (plus 13 Jbeta primers). Repertoires were generated with immunoSEQ multiplex PCR, while TCRdb's copy carries only in-frame clones and drops some. The data hold fewer than 200,000 clones, with roughly 9.5% observed a single time. Sequencing used PBMCs. The receptors were gathered from a woman between 25 and 40 years old in good health and CMV-seropositive.

The chain is built from TRBV5-1 and TRBJ2-2, with TRBD2 as a possible D gene (6 bases). Trimming stripped 0 bases from V and 4 bases from J, with 13 bases between. Germline values: CDR1 SGHRS, CDR2 YFSETQ. The CDR3 consists of 16 residues. In DNA form, the CDR3 reads TGCGCCAGCAGCTTGGAAAGCGATAGCGGCACCGGGGAGCTGTTTTTT. Amino acid sequence: CASSLESDSGTGELFF.

The genes are TRBV6-1 and TRBJ2-1, with a tentative D call TRBD2 (5 bases). CDR3 size: 12 residues. CDR1 is MNHNS and CDR2 is SASEGT in the germline V gene. With 2 bases removed from V and 10 bases from J, the gap between germline ends came to 9 bases. For the CDR3, the DNA is TGTGCCAGCAGTGAATACCCGGGGGAGCAGTTCTTC. Residues: CASSEYPGEQFF.

This clone was seen a few times. Other DNA sequences in the sample encode the same CDR3. V is TRBV18 and J is TRBJ1-1; 9 bases map to TRBD1. Germline V CDR1 and CDR2: KGHSH, LQKENI. The V gene end was trimmed by 3 bases and the J gene end by 8 bases; junction bases not matched to a gene: 1. The CDR3 loop spans 12 amino acids. The CDR3 DNA reads as TGTGCCAGCTCACCGGACAGGGGCGAAGCTTTCTTT. Translated, it gives CASSPDRGEAFF.

This sequence joins TRBV18 and TRBJ2-7; 7 positions agree with TRBD1. Germline V gene data show CDR1 as KGHSH and CDR2 as LQKENI. This CDR3 has 15 amino acids. V lost 4 bases to trimming and J lost 2 bases; unmatched junction nucleotides: 8. The DNA of the CDR3 is TGTGCCAGCTCACAAACAGGGGAGAGGGCCTACGAGCAGTACTTC. Protein sequence: CASSQTGERAYEQYF.

This clone was picked up a small number of times. The V and J genes are TRBV6-5 and TRBJ2-5; 8 bases fit TRBD1. V gave up 4 bases and J gave up 2 bases; unmatched junction bases: 6. CDR3 length: 15 residues. The germline gives CDR1 MNHEY, CDR2 SVGAGI. The CDR3 loop is CASSFSYRGQETQYF. CDR3 nucleotides: TGTGCCAGCAGTTTCTCCTACAGGGGGCAAGAGACCCAGTACTTC.

This clone was seen only a few times. DNA for the CDR3: TGTGCCAGCAGCCACGCTGGACTAGCGGGAGTCTACGAGCAGTACTTC. As protein: CASSHAGLAGVYEQYF. The chain joins TRBV4-2 to TRBJ2-7; the match to TRBD2 covers 13 bases. The CDR3 length is 16 residues. The J segment lost 3 bases and the V segment lost 3 bases, leaving 5 bases of the junction unmatched. CDR1 LGHNA and CDR2 YNFKEQ come from the germline V gene.

The chain links TRBV2 to TRBJ2-3, with D possibly being TRBD2 (6 bases). The CDR3 extends over 17 amino acids. The V end lost 2 bases, the J end lost 2 bases, and 17 bases lay between the germline ends. The germline V gene has CDR1 SNHLY and CDR2 FYNNEI. CDR3 in amino acids: CASSETLGGSVTDTQYF. CDR3 DNA: TGTGCCAGCAGTGAAACTCTGGGAGGTAGCGTCACAGATACGCAGTATTTT.

The V and J genes are TRBV5-1 and TRBJ1-2; tentatively, D is TRBD1 (6 bases). V was pared by 0 bases and J by 5 bases, with 17 bases between. The CDR3 is made up of 16 amino acids. Germline V gives CDR1 SGHRS, CDR2 YFSETQ. The CDR3 sequence is CASSLGPDRAFYGYTF. The DNA for the CDR3 is TGCGCCAGCAGCTTGGGTCCGGACAGAGCTTTTTATGGCTACACCTTC.

The chain carries TRBV7-8 and TRBJ2-3; 13 bases map to TRBD2. After removal of 5 bases from V and 1 base from J, the junction contained 3 bases not matched to a gene. Germline V gene lookup returns CDR1 SGHVS and CDR2 FQNEAQ. The CDR3 has 16 residues. The CDR3 coding sequence is TGTGCCAGCAGCCGCGGACTAGCGGGAGGCACAGATACGCAGTATTTT. The encoded protein is CASSRGLAGGTDTQYF.

This clone has only a few counts. This chain joins TRBV6-1 and TRBJ1-1; 7 positions match TRBD1. CDR3 length: 15 amino acids. Looked up from germline, CDR1 is MNHNS and CDR2 is SASEGT. With 0 bases clipped from V and 6 bases from J, the junction kept 7 bases outside the gene matches. The CDR3 loop reads CASSEAGGGFSEAFF. CDR3 DNA: TGTGCCAGCAGTGAAGCAGGGGGCGGCTTCTCTGAAGCTTTCTTT.

This clone came up a few times. The rearrangement links TRBV5-1 to TRBJ1-2, with D unclear. V was clipped by 0 bases and J by 4 bases, with 10 bases between them. From germline, CDR1 is SGHRS and CDR2 YFSETQ. The CDR3 runs 14 residues. CDR3 protein: CASSLGGVLYGYTF. CDR3 bases: TGCGCCAGCAGCTTGGGGGGAGTTCTCTATGGCTACACCTTC.

This clone was found a few times. The V gene is TRBV7-8, the J gene TRBJ2-5, with 7 bases identical to TRBD2. J lost 1 base, V lost 8 bases, and 16 bases had no gene match. Looked up from germline, CDR1 is SGHVS and CDR2 is FQNEAQ. This CDR3 has 17 residues. CDR3 nucleotides: TGTGCCAGCGGGGGGGGGAAGGGTGACAGTCCCCAAGAGACCCAGTACTTC. Amino acid sequence: CASGGGKGDSPQETQYF.